One sample yielded the 15 T cell receptor beta chains listed below, sequenced in a study of post-analysis software for immune sequencing data. Study outcomes and limitations: Compared with controls, patients had more of 4 or 5 TRBV segments, including TRBV5-6, TRBV5-1 and TRBV20-1.

Libraries were made from TCR beta cDNA, and they carried unique molecular identifiers. MiXCR, run by TCRdb on the PCR reads, gives a single entry per CDR3 protein. The data contain around 440,000 distinct CDR3 sequences, roughly 45% of them singletons. The antigens for these receptors are not known. The sample consisted of blood. The receptors stem from a girl aged 10-17 years with multiple sclerosis.

The chain couples TRBV6-5 to TRBJ2-1; 7 bases line up with TRBD1. Germline trimming cut 6 bases from V and 4 bases from J; bases unmatched to any gene: 9. This CDR3 has 15 residues. Germline V lookup: CDR1 MNHEY, CDR2 SVGAGI. The CDR3 here is CASRPPGQYYNEQFF. The CDR3 DNA is TGTGCCAGCAGGCCGCCGGGACAGTATTACAATGAGCAGTTCTTC.

The chain is built from TRBV5-1 and TRBJ2-7; a possible D gene is TRBD2 (6 bases). Trimming took 0 bases from V and 3 from J, leaving 13 bases between them. CDR1 SGHRS and CDR2 YFSETQ come from the germline V gene. The CDR3 runs to 15 residues. This CDR3 reads CASSLGQGGGYEQYF. The CDR3 DNA reads as TGCGCCAGCAGCTTGGGGCAGGGAGGAGGCTACGAGCAGTACTTC. Supplemented by reference TRBV5-1 and TRBJ2-7, the full variable domain reads KAGVTQTPRYLIKTRGQQVTLSCSPISGHRSVSWYQQTPGQGLQFLFEYFSETQRNKGNFPGRFSGRQFSNSRSEMNVSTLELGDSALYLCASSLGQGGGYEQYFGPGTRLTVT.

This clonotype was detected only a few times. The rearrangement links TRBV7-3 to TRBJ2-4; D is possibly TRBD2 (5 bases). The CDR3 loop spans 16 amino acids. The V end was cut by 0 bases, the J end by 7 bases, with 16 bases between. Germline V lookup: CDR1 SGHTA, CDR2 FQGTGA. The CDR3 sequence: CASSLTAGLAPNIQYF. The CDR3 region has the DNA TGTGCCAGCAGCTTAACTGCGGGCCTCGCCCCCAACATTCAGTACTTC.

This clonotype was picked up a small number of times. This chain uses TRBV27 with TRBJ2-1; 7 positions agree with TRBD2. CDR1 is MNHEY and CDR2 is SMNVEV in the germline V gene (reference sequence). Trimming took 5 bases from V and 4 from J; bases not matched to a gene: 11. This CDR3 contains 16 residues. The DNA for the CDR3 is TGTGCCAGCAGTCCCCGGGTAGGGGAGGGGTACAATGAGCAGTTCTTC. This gives the protein CASSPRVGEGYNEQFF.

The V call is TRBV3-1, the J call TRBJ2-6; no firm D call. Germline lookup yields CDR1 LGHDT and CDR2 YNNKEL (reference sequence). V dropped 1 base and J dropped 2 bases, with 12 bases sitting between them. The CDR3 extends over 17 amino acids. The CDR3 reads CASSQVNSITGANVLTF. The CDR3 nucleotides read TGTGCCAGCAGCCAAGTTAACAGTATTACTGGGGCCAACGTCCTGACTTTC.

This clonotype appeared a few times. The chain joins TRBV20-1 to TRBJ2-3; the D gene is possibly TRBD1 (6 bases). The CDR3 extends over 16 amino acids. CDR1 and CDR2 (germline): DFQATT, SNEGSKA (reference sequence). Deletions cut 4 bases from V and 0 bases from J, with 17 bases between. CDR3 bases: TGCAGTGCTACCTTAAGGACAGTCTCGAGCACAGATACGCAGTATTTT. Residues: CSATLRTVSSTDTQYF.

This chain joins TRBV20-1 and TRBJ2-3; D is uncertain. Germline V gene lookup returns CDR1 DFQATT and CDR2 SNEGSKA (reference sequence). The ends were cut back, 3 bases at V and 4 bases at J, with 5 bases in the middle. The CDR3 covers 11 residues. The CDR3 protein is CSARVADTQYF. The CDR3 DNA is TGCAGTGCTAGGGTCGCAGATACGCAGTATTTT.

This clonotype was counted between two and nine times. The chain is built from TRBV4-1 and TRBJ1-2; 8 positions agree with TRBD1. The CDR3 loop spans 15 amino acids. Germline CDR1 is MGHRA and CDR2 is YSYEKL. Trimming removed 0 bases from V and 2 bases from J; junction bases left unmatched: 2. Here the CDR3 DNA reads TGCGCCAGCAGCCAAGAGGACAGGGCAAACTATGGCTACACCTTC. Protein product: CASSQEDRANYGYTF.

The rearrangement links TRBV20-1 to TRBJ2-1, with D tentatively TRBD2 (6 bases). The CDR3 runs 14 residues. Germline loops: CDR1 DFQATT, CDR2 SNEGSKA (reference sequence). V lost 5 bases to trimming and J lost 0 bases, with 11 bases between them. The CDR3 sequence is CSAPAGPSYNEQFF. The CDR3, as DNA: TGCAGTGCTCCTGCGGGGCCCTCCTACAATGAGCAGTTCTTC.

V is TRBV4-3 and J is TRBJ1-2; tentative D call: TRBD1 (5 bases). V lost 4 bases, J lost 2 bases, and 14 bases lay in between. From germline, CDR1 is LGHNA and CDR2 YSLEER. The CDR3 consists of 15 residues. Here the CDR3 DNA reads TGCGCCAGCAGCCTAAGTGTTGGGGGGAACTATGGCTACACCTTC. This gives the protein CASSLSVGGNYGYTF.

V and J are TRBV10-3 and TRBJ2-7; D gene unclear. Trimming pared 5 bases from V and 4 bases from J, leaving 12 bases between. The CDR3 runs 13 residues. Germline CDR1 reads ENHRY; CDR2 reads SYGVKD. As DNA, the CDR3 is TGTGCCATCAGTACGACCACCCCTTACGAGCAGTACTTC. Residues: CAISTTTPYEQYF.

This clonotype was observed once. Since a much larger clone is just one base distant, this may be a read error. The CDR3 region is CASSVGEGIYNEQYF. CDR3 bases: TGTGCCAGCAGCGTAGGGGAGGGGATTTACAATGAGCAGTACTTC. The chain couples TRBV9 to TRBJ2-1, with 7 positions matching TRBD2. The J call is in doubt because the DNA end fits TRBJ2-7 better. The CDR3 runs 15 residues. The germline V gene encodes CDR1 SGDLS and CDR2 YYNGEE.

J is TRBJ2-7 and V is TRBV28, with 9 bases identical to TRBD1. This CDR3 has 18 amino acids. CDR1 is MDHEN, CDR2 SYDVKM, per germline. V dropped 6 bases and J dropped 0; count of bases not matched to a gene: 15. CDR3 bases: TGTGCCAGCAGACCGGCGTTCCCCGGGACAGGGAACTCCTACGAGCAGTACTTC. This codes for CASRPAFPGTGNSYEQYF.

This clonotype was seen only a few times. The rearrangement uses TRBV3-1 and TRBJ2-1; 8 bases agree with TRBD2. This CDR3 is 16 amino acids long. With 3 bases clipped from V and 5 bases from J, the junction kept 9 bases outside the gene matches. CDR1 is LGHDT and CDR2 is YNNKEL in the germline V gene (reference sequence). CDR3: CASSQLSGRGNNEQFF. The CDR3 region has the DNA TGTGCCAGCAGCCAGCTAAGCGGGAGAGGAAACAATGAGCAGTTCTTC.

The chain uses TRBV20-1 and TRBJ2-7; D ambiguous. CDR1 and CDR2 (germline): DFQATT, SNEGSKA (reference sequence). The CDR3 totals 15 residues. Trimming left V 4 bases short and J 2 bases short, with 18 bases between. Written as DNA, the CDR3 is TGCAGTGCTAATCCCCCTCGTGGCGCCACCTACGAGCAGTACTTC. Translating gives CSANPPRGATYEQYF.